This T cell receptor beta chain was profiled in a study of cytomegalovirus exposure and HLA in healthy donors. The overall study: Roughly 180 million T cells yielded some 100 million unique TCR beta sequences, as an earlier analysis found.

Study-wide findings and caveats: Testing in vitro showed a few CMV-associated chains specific for CMV antigens. The investigators catalogued 164 TCR beta chains as cytomegalovirus-associated. Follow-up analysis found HLA locus-dependent TCR association rates, highest for DRB1 and lowest for HLA-C.

Comments on this clone: Its antigen is as yet unknown.

Losses at the gene ends were 7 bases for V and 6 bases for J; bases not matched to a gene: 18. This CDR3 has 17 residues. The V gene's germline CDR1 is MDHEN and CDR2 SYDVKM. PCR primers comprised 60 Vbeta and 13 Jbeta primers. Profiled with immunoSEQ multiplex PCR; TCRdb holds only in-frame clones, not every one. The data contain approximately 210,000 clones, 70% to 80% of them seen just once; the ten biggest clones take up approximately 0.39%. Sequencing used PBMCs. This chain uses TRBV28 with TRBJ2-7; TRBD2 matches 10 bases. This TCR derives from a male donor in good health and CMV-seropositive. CDR3: CASTSAGGPVSSAEQYF. CDR3 sequence (DNA): TGTGCCAGCACGTCAGCGGGAGGGCCAGTGAGTTCTGCCGAGCAGTACTTC.